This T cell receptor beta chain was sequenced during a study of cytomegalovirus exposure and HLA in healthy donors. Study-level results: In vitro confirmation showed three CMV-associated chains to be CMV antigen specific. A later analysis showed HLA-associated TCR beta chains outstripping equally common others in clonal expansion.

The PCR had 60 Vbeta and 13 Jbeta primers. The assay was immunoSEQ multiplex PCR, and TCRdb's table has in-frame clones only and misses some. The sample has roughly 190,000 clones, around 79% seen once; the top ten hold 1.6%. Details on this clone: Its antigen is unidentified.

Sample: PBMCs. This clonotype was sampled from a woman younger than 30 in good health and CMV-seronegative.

The DNA of the CDR3 is TGTGCCAGCAGTGACCAAACAGATACGCAGTATTTT. This sequence encodes CASSDQTDTQYF. The J gene is TRBJ2-3, the V gene TRBV6-4; D gene uncertain. The CDR3 is 12 residues long. Germline-derived CDR1 and CDR2 are MRHNA and SNTAGT. V was cut by 2 bases and J by 3 bases, with 3 bases left in between.